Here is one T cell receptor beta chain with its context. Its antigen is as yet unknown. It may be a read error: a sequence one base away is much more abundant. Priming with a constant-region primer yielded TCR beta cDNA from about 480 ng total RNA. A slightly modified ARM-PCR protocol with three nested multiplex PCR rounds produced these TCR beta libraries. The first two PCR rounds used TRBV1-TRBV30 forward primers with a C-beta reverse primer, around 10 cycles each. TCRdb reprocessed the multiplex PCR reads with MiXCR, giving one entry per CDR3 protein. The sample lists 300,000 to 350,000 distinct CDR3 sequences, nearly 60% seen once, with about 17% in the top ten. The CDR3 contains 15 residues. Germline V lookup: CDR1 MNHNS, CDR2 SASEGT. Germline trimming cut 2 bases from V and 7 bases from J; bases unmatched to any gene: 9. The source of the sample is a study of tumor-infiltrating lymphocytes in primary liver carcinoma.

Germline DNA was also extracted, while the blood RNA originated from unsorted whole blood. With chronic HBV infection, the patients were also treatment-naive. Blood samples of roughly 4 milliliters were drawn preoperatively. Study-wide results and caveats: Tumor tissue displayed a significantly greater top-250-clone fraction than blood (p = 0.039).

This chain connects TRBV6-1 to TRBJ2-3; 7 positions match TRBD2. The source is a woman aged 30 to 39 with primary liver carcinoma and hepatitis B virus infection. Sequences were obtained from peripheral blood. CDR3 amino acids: CASSEKAGKPYTQYF. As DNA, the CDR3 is TGTGCCAGCAGTGAAAAAGCGGGAAAGCCGTATACGCAGTATTTT.